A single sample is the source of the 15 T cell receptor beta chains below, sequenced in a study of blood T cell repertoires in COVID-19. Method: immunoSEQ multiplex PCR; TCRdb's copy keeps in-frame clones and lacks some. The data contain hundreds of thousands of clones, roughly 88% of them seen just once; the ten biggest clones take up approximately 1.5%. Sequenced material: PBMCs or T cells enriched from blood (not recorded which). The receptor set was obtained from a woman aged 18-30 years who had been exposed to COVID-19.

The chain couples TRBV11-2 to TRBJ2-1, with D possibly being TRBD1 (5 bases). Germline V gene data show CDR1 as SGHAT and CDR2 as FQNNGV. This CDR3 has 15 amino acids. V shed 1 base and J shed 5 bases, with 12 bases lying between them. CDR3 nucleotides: TGTGCCAGCAGCTTAGTAGTAGACAGTCACAATGAGCAGTTCTTC. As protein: CASSLVVDSHNEQFF.

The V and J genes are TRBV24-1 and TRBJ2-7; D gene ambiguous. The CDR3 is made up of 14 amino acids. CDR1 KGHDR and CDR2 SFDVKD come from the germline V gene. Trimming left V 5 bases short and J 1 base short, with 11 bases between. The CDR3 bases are TGTGCCACCAGTGCTGCAGGTCGTTCCTACGAGCAGTACTTC. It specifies CATSAAGRSYEQYF.

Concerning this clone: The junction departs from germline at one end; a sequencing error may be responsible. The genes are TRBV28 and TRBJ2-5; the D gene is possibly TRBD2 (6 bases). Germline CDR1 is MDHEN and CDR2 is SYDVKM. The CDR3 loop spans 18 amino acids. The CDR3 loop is CASRLGVGTEHEQETQYF. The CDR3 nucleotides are TGTGCCAGCCGTTTGGGCGTAGGGACTGAACACGAACAAGAGACCCAGTACTTC.

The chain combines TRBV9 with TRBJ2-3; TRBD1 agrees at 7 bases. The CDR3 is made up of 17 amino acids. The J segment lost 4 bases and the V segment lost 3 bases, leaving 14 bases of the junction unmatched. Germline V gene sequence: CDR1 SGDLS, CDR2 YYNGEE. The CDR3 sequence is CASSADYRDRGADTQYF. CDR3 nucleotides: TGTGCCAGCAGCGCCGACTACCGGGACAGAGGAGCAGATACGCAGTATTTT.

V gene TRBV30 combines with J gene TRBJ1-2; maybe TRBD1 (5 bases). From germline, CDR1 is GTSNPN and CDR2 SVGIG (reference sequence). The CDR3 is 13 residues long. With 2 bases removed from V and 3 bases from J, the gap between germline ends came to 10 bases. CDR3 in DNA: TGTGCCTGGAGTCCCCAGGGTGACTATGGCTACACCTTC. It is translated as CAWSPQGDYGYTF.

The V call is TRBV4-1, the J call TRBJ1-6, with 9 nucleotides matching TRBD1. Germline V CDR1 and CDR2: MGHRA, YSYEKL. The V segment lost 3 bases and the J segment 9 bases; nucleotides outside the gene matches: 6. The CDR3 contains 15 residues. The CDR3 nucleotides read TGCGCCAGCAGCCAGTTGGGACAGGGTTTTTCACCCCTCCACTTT. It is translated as CASSQLGQGFSPLHF.

CDR3 loop: CASSEAGGPDPQYF. CDR3 nucleotide sequence: TGTGCCAGCAGCGAAGCGGGAGGGCCTGACCCACAGTACTTC. The chain links TRBV7-9 to TRBJ2-7; 10 nucleotides agree with TRBD2. The germline gives CDR1 SEHNR, CDR2 FQNEAQ (reference sequence). This CDR3 contains 14 residues. V lost 5 bases, J lost 10 bases, and 11 bases stayed unmatched.

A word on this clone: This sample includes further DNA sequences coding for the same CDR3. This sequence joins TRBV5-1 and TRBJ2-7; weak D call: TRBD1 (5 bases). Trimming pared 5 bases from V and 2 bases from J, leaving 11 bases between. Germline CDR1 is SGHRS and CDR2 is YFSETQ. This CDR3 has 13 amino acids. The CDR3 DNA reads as TGCGCCAGCAGTTTAGACAGACCCTACGAGCAGTACTTC. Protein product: CASSLDRPYEQYF.

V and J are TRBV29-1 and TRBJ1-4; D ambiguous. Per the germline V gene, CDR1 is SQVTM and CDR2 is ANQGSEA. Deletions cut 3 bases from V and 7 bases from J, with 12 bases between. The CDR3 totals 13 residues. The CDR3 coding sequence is TGCAGCGTTGATCTCAATGGGAGTGAAAAACTGTTTTTT. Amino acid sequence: CSVDLNGSEKLFF.

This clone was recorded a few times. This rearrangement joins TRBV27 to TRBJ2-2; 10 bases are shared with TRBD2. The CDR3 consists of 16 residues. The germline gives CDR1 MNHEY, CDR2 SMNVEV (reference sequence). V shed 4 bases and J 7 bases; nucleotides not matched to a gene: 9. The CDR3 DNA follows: TGTGCCAGCAGTTCCCTCACTAGCGGGGCAGTCGGGGAGCTGTTTTTT. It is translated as CASSSLTSGAVGELFF.

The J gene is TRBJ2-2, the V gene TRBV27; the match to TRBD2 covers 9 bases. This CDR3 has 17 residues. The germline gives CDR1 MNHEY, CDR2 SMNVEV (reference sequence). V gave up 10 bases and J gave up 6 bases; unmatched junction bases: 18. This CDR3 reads CATKFRVSGSIAGELFF. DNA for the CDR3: TGTGCCACCAAGTTTAGGGTTAGCGGGAGTATCGCCGGGGAGCTGTTTTTT.

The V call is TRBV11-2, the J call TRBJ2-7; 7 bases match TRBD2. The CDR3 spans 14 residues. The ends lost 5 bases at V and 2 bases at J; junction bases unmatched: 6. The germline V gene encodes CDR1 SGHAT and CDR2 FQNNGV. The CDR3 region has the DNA TGTGCCAGCAGCCCTCAACTAGCGCCCTACGAGCAGTACTTC. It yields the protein CASSPQLAPYEQYF.

The CDR3 reads CASKAGPNTEAFF. Here the CDR3 DNA reads TGTGCCAGTAAAGCAGGGCCGAACACTGAAGCTTTCTTT. The V gene is TRBV19, the J gene TRBJ1-1; tentatively, D is TRBD1 (5 bases). Looked up from germline, CDR1 is LNHDA and CDR2 is SQIVND (reference sequence). V was pared by 7 bases and J by 1 base, with 10 bases between. The CDR3 extends over 13 amino acids.

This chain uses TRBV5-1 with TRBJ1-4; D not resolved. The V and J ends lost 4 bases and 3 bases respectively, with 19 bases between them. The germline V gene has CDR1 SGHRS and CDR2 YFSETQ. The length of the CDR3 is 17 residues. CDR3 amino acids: CASSEVDQTGANEKLFF. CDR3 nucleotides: TGCGCCAGCAGCGAGGTCGACCAAACGGGAGCTAATGAAAAACTGTTTTTT.

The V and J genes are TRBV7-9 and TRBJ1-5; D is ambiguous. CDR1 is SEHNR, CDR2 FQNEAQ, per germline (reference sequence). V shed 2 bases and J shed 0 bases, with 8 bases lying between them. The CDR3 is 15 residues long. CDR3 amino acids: CASSLSAYSNQPQHF. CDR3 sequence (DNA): TGTGCCAGCAGCTTAAGCGCCTATAGCAATCAGCCCCAGCATTTT.